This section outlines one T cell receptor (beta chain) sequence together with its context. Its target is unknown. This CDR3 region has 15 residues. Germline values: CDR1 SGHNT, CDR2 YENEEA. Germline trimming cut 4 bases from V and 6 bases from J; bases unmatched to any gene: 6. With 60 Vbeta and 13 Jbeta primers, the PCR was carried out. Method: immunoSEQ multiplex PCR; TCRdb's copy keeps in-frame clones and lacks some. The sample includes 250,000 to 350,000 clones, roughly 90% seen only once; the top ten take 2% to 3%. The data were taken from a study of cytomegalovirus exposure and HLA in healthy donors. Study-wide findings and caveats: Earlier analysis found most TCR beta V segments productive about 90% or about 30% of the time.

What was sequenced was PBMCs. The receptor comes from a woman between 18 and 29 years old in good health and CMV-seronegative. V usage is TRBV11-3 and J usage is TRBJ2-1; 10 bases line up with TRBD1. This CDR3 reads CASSSRDRGSNEQFF. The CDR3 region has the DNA TGTGCCAGCAGCTCCCGGGACAGGGGCAGCAATGAGCAGTTCTTC. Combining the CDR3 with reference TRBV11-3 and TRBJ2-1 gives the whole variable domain EAGVVQSPRYKIIEKKQPVAFWCNPISGHNTLYWYLQNLGQGPELLIRYENEEAVDDSQLPKDRFSAERLKGVDSTLKIQPAELGDSAVYLCASSSRDRGSNEQFFGPGTRLTVL.